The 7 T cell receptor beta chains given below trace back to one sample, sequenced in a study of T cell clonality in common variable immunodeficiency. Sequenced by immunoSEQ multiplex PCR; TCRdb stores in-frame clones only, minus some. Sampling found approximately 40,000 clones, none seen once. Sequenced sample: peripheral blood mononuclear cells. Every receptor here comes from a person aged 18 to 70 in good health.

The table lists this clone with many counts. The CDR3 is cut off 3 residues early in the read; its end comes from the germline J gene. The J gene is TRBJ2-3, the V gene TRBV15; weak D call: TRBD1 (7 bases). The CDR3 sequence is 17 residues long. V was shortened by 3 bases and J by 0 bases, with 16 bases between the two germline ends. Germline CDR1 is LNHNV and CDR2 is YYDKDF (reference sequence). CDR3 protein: CATSSGPPGGSTDTQYF. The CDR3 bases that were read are TGTGCCACCAGCAGCGGCCCGCCAGGGGGGAGCACAGATACG.

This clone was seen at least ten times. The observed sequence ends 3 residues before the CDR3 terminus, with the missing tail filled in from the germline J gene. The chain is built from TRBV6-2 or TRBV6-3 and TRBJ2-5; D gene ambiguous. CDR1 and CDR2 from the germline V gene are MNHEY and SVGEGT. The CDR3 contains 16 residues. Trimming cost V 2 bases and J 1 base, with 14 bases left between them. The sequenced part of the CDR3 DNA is TGTGCCAGCAGTTACCTACTACTGACGGCCCAAGAGACC. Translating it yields CASSYLLLTAQET. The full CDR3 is CASSYLLLTAQETQYF.

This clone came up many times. The part of the CDR3 DNA that was read is TGTGCCAGCAGTTACAGGTCCAGGGCCTACGAG. It yields the protein CASSYRSRAYE. In full, the CDR3 reads CASSYRSRAYEQYF. The chain carries TRBV2 and TRBJ2-7; TRBD1 is a possible D gene (5 bases). The missing CDR3 end, 3 residues past where the read stops, is filled in from the germline J gene. The CDR3 runs 14 residues. Per germline, CDR1 SNHLY and CDR2 FYNNEI. Trimming took off 5 bases at V and 2 bases at J, with 13 bases between the two ends. Looking up the rest from reference TRBV2 and TRBJ2-7 gives the full variable domain: EPEVTQTPSHQVTQMGQEVILRCVPISNHLYFYWYRQILGQKVEFLVSFYNNEISEKSEIFDDQFSVERPDGSNFTLKIRSTKLEDSAMYFCASSYRSRAYEQYFGPGTRLTVT.

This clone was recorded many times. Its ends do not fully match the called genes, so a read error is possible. The CDR3 is CASSPNPGYEQYF. Partial CDR3 DNA: TGCGCCAGCAGCCCCAATCCGGGCTACGAG. V is TRBV4-2 and J is TRBJ2-7; no clear D. Sequencing ends 3 residues short of the CDR3 end; the germline J gene provides the rest. Germline V gene sequence: CDR1 LGHNA, CDR2 YNFKEQ. This CDR3 has 13 residues.

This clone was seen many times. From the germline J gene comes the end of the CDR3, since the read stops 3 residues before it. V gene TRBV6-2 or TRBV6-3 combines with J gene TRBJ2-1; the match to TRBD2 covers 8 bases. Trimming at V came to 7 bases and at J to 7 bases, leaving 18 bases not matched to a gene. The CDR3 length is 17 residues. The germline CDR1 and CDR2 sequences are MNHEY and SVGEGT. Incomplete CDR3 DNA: TGTGCCAGCATTCCGGGGGGGGCCACCCCTAAGGGGAATGAG. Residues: CASIPGGATPKGNE. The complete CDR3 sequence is CASIPGGATPKGNEQFF.

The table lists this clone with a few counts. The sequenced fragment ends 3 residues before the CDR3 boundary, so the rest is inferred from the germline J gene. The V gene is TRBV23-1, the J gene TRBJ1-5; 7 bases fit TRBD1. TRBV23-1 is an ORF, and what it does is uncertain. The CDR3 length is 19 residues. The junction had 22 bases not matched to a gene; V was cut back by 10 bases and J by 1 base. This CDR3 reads CATSGGRQGGSLSNQPQHF. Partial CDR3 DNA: TGCGCCACCTCAGGGGGGAGACAGGGCGGATCCCTAAGCAATCAGCCC.

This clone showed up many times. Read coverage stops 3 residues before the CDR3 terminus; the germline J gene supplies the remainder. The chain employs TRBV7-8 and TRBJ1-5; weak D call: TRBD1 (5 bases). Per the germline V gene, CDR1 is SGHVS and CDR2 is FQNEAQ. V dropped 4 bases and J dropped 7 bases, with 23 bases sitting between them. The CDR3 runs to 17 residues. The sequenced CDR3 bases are TGTGCCAGCAGCTCCTCCCAGGGTCCCACATCAGCCCAGCCC. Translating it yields CASSSSQGPTSAQP. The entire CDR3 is CASSSSQGPTSAQPQHF.